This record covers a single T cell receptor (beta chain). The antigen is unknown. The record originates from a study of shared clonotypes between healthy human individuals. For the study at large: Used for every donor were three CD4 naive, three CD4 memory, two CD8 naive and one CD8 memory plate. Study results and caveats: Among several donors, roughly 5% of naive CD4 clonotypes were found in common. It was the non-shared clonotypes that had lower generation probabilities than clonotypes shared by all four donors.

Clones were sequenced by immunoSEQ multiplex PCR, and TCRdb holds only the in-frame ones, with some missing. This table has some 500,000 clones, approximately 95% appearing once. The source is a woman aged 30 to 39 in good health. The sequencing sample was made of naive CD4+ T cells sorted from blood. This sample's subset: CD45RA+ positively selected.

The CDR3 region is CASSPTYPSRYYF. The CDR3 DNA sequence: TGTGCCAGCAGCCCTACCTATCCCTCGCGGTACTACTTC. The V call is TRBV14, the J call TRBJ2-5; D gene uncertain. Germline CDR1 SGHDN, CDR2 FVKESK. CDR3 length: 13 residues. With 4 bases removed from V and 14 bases from J, the gap between germline ends came to 20 bases.